The entry below gives a single T cell receptor (beta chain) sequence along with its context. Its specificity is not known. The data originate from a study of CD8 T cells in Susac syndrome. Study-level results: Clonal expansion was absent from the CD4+ T cell repertoires in Susac syndrome.

Reverse transcription of about 0.45 to 1 ug RNA used random hexamers. Amplification of TCR beta CDR3 by immunoSEQ multiplex PCR spanned 54 Vbeta and 13 Jbeta. Each CDR3 protein is one row after TCRdb ran MiXCR on the immunoSEQ multiplex PCR reads. The sample holds hundreds of thousands of distinct CDR3 sequences, about 96% seen once. V was clipped by 1 base and J by 6 bases, with 7 bases between them. The CDR3 has 12 residues. The V gene's germline CDR1 is SGHDT and CDR2 YYEEEE. The sequenced material came from CD4+ T cells from PBMCs. The chain uses TRBV5-6 and TRBJ1-2; unclear D gene. This clonotype originated in a human donor with Susac syndrome. The CDR3 DNA is TGTGCCAGCAGCTTGACGCGAGATGGCTACACCTTC. Encoded protein: CASSLTRDGYTF.